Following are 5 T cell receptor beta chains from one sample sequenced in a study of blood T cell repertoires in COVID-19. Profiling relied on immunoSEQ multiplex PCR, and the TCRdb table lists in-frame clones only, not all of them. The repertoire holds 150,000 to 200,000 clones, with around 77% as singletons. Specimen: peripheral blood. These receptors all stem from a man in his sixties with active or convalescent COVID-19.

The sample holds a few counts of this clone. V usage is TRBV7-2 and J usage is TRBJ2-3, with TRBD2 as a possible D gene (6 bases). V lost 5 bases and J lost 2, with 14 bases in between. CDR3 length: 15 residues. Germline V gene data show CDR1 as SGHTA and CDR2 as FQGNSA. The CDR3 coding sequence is TGTGCCAGCAGCCTTTGGGACTCAAACACAGATACGCAGTATTTT. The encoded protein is CASSLWDSNTDTQYF.

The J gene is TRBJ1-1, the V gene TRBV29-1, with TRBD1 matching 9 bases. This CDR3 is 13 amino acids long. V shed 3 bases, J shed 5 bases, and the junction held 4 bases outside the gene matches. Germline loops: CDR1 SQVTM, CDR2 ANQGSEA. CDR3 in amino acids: CSVERDRETEAFF. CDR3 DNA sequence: TGCAGCGTTGAGAGGGACAGGGAAACTGAAGCTTTCTTT.

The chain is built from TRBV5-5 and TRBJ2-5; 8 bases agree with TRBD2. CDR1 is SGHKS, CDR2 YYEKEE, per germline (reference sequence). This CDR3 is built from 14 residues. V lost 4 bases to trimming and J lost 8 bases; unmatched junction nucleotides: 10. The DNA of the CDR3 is TGTGCCAGCAGCCTCTCCGGGACTAGGACAACCCAGTACTTC. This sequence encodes CASSLSGTRTTQYF.

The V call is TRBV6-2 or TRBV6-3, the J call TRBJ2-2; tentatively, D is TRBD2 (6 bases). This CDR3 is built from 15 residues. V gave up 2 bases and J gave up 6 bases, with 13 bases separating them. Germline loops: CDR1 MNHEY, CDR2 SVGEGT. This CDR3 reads CASSYGGNGAGELFF. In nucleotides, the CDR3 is TGTGCCAGCAGTTACGGAGGGAATGGGGCCGGGGAGCTGTTTTTT.

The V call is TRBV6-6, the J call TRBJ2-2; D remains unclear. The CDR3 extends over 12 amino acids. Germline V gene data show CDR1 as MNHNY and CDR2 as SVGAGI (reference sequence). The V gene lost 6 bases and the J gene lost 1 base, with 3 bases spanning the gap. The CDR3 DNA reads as TGTGCCAGCAGCCTGAACACCGGGGAGCTGTTTTTT. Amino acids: CASSLNTGELFF.